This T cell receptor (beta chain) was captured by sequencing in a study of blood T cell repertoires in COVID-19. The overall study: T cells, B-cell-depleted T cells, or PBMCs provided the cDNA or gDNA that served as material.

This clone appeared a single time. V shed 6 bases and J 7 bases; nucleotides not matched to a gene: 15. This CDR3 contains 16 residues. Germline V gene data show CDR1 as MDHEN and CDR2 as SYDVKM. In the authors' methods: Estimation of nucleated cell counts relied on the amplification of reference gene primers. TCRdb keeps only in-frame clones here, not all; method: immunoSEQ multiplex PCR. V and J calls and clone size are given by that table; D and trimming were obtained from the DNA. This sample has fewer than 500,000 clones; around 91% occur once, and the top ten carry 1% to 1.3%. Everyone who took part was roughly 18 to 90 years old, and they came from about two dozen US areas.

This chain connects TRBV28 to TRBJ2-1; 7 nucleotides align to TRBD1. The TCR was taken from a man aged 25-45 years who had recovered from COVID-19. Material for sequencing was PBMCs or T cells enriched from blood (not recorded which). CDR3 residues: CASSQEQGYGRNEQFF. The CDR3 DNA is TGTGCCAGCAGCCAAGAACAGGGGTATGGTAGGAATGAGCAGTTCTTC.